The entry below gives a single T cell receptor beta chain sequence along with its context. Its antigen is not identified. Every participating donor contributed 7.5 to 10 milliliters of peripheral blood through a draw. This record comes from a study of blood T cells in healthy people across ages. Study-level points and caveats: Bulk PBMC profiling left naive and antigen-experienced comparisons inconclusive.

Deletions cut 8 bases from V and 8 bases from J, with 22 bases between. The V gene's germline CDR1 is GTSNPN and CDR2 SVGIG (reference sequence). The CDR3 extends over 14 amino acids. Sample-barcoded 5' priming and a J-beta primer mix drove a second PCR of roughly 7 to 11 cycles. At least 2.5 million CDR3-containing paired-end reads were obtained per sample. One entry per CDR3 protein results from TCRdb running MiXCR on the 5' RACE reads. Seen here are hundreds of thousands of distinct CDR3 sequences, around 50% observed once, and the top ten hold 15% to 20%. The sequence derives from a man at least 80 years old in good health. The genes are TRBV30 and TRBJ2-1; the D gene could be TRBD1 or TRBD2 (7 bases each). Sequencing input: blood. This CDR3 reads CATRQGGDVDEQFF. DNA of the CDR3: TGTGCCACCAGACAGGGAGGGGATGTGGATGAGCAGTTCTTC.